The rows below give T cell receptor beta chains drawn from one sample of a study of cytomegalovirus exposure and HLA in healthy donors. Libraries were prepared by immunoSEQ multiplex PCR; TCRdb keeps only in-frame clonotypes and omits some of them. Of about 170,000 clones listed, over 80% are singletons. Sequencing was carried out using PBMCs. These TCRs come from a boy aged 2 to 10 in good health and CMV-seronegative. Each CDR3 is given with its conserved first and last residue. A D gene is named only where the DNA matches it firmly. Clone size is stated in some rows and not others, as once, few, many or a class when expanded.

>TRBV2|.|TRBJ2-2|.
TGTGCCACCTCGGGGGACAGACTAAAGAACACCGGGGAGCTGTTTTTT
CATSGDRLKNTGELFF
>TRBV30|.|TRBJ2-5|.
TGTGCCCTGACTGCGGCGGGGAGGTACCAAGAGACCCAGTACTTC
CALTAAGRYQETQYF
>TRBV7-2|.|TRBJ1-3|.
TGTGCCAGCAGCTTAGTTCCAACAAGCTCTGGAAACACCATATATTTT
CASSLVPTSSGNTIYF
>TRBV6-1|.|TRBJ1-1|.
TGTGCCAGCAGTGACTCGGGATGGGACACTGAAGCTTTCTTT
CASSDSGWDTEAFF
>TRBV9|TRBD2|TRBJ2-1|once
TGTGCCAGCAGCGTAGGAGTTAGCGGGGGGGACAATGAGCAGTTCTTC
CASSVGVSGGDNEQFF
>TRBV18|.|TRBJ1-2|.
TGTGCCAGCTCAAGGAAGGGGATCGACTATGGCTACACCTTC
CASSRKGIDYGYTF
>TRBV5-4|.|TRBJ2-5|.
TGTGCCAGCAGCTTGGACTATCGGGAGACCCAGTACTTC
CASSLDYRETQYF
>TRBV6-1|TRBD1|TRBJ1-1|once
TGTGCCAACCAGGACAGGGGTCCGGGGAACACTGAAGCTTTCTTT
CANQDRGPGNTEAFF
>TRBV7-9|TRBD2|TRBJ2-5|.
TGTGCCAGCAGTTTTAGCGGGACGCCTGGGTTAGGGACCCAGTACTTC
CASSFSGTPGLGTQYF
>TRBV13|.|TRBJ1-1|.
TGTGCCAGCAGCTCTTCGGTCCCTGAAGCTTTCTTT
CASSSSVPEAFF
>TRBV27|.|TRBJ2-6|.
TGTGCCAGCAGTTTAGAGCGCTCTGGGGCCAACGTCCTGACTTTC
CASSLERSGANVLTF
>TRBV5-4|.|TRBJ2-1|.
TGTGCCAGCAGCTTGGTGATGCTAGCAGGCTCCTACAATGAGCAGTTCTTC
CASSLVMLAGSYNEQFF